These 11 T cell receptor beta chains originate from one sample sequenced in a study of T cells and Merkel cell carcinoma outcomes. Data came from immunoSEQ multiplex PCR; TCRdb stores just in-frame clones and leaves some out. The data hold just over 15,000 clones, with 87% observed a single time. Material: tumor tissue from Merkel cell carcinoma. Source of these receptors: a human donor with Merkel cell carcinoma.

This clone appeared a few times. At one end, the junction sequence differs from germline, possibly due to a read error. The CDR3 loop reads CASSPASGGTGAFYEQYF. In nucleotides, the CDR3 is TGTGCTAGCAGCCCTGCATCCGGCGGGACAGGGGCCTTCTACGAGCAGTACTTC. The chain carries TRBV7-7 and TRBJ2-7, with TRBD1 matching 10 bases. The CDR3 consists of 18 residues. In germline, CDR1 is SSHAT, CDR2 FNYEAQ (reference sequence).

J is TRBJ2-3 and V is TRBV6-6; 10 nucleotides align to TRBD2. CDR1 MNHNY and CDR2 SVGAGI come from the germline V gene (reference sequence). This CDR3 contains 16 residues. The ends lost 2 bases at V and 0 bases at J; junction bases unmatched: 2. In DNA form, the CDR3 reads TGTGCCAGCAGTTACCCGGGACTAGCGAGCACAGATACGCAGTATTTT. Translated: CASSYPGLASTDTQYF.

The chain has TRBV11-2 and TRBJ2-5; the D gene is possibly TRBD1 (7 bases). The germline V and J ends were trimmed by 5 bases and 4 bases, with 17 bases remaining between them. Germline-derived CDR1 and CDR2 are SGHAT and FQNNGV. This CDR3 spans 15 amino acids. The CDR3 sequence is CASSPQGGKGETQYF. The CDR3 bases are TGTGCCAGCAGCCCTCAGGGGGGAAAAGGAGAGACCCAGTACTTC.

The J gene is TRBJ1-4, the V gene TRBV5-6; TRBD1 agrees at 7 bases. This CDR3 region has 15 residues. V was pared by 5 bases and J by 3 bases, with 7 bases of the junction left unmatched. Germline-derived CDR1 and CDR2 are SGHDT and YYEEEE. The CDR3 sequence: CASSLATGANEKLFF. CDR3 sequence (DNA): TGTGCCAGCAGTTTAGCCACAGGGGCTAATGAAAAACTGTTTTTT.

This chain joins TRBV6-1 and TRBJ2-4; D call uncertain. The CDR3 contains 12 residues. The V and J ends lost 4 bases and 7 bases respectively, with 8 bases between them. Germline lookup yields CDR1 MNHNS and CDR2 SASEGT. CDR3 bases: TGTGCCAGCAGTGTCGACGGGAACATTCAGTACTTC. Translating it yields CASSVDGNIQYF.

The chain employs TRBV30 and TRBJ2-7, with D uncertain. CDR3 length equals 14 residues. Germline values: CDR1 GTSNPN, CDR2 SVGIG (reference sequence). Trimming pared 1 base from V and 2 bases from J, leaving 12 bases between. The CDR3 bases are TGTGCCTGGAGTGGGGGAACGCGCCCCTACGAGCAGTACTTC. It translates to CAWSGGTRPYEQYF.

V gene TRBV5-1 combines with J gene TRBJ2-7, with 8 bases that match TRBD2. The germline V gene has CDR1 SGHRS and CDR2 YFSETQ. This CDR3 comprises 15 residues. V lost 3 bases, J lost 7 bases, and 12 bases stayed unmatched. The CDR3 DNA follows: TGCGCCAGCAGCTCTTCTAGCGGGTCCGGGCGGGAGCAGTACTTC. Its protein product is CASSSSSGSGREQYF.

The chain is built from TRBV25-1 and TRBJ2-3, with TRBD2 identical over 8 bases. This CDR3 has 15 amino acids. Germline CDR1 is MGHDK and CDR2 is SYGVNS. J was trimmed by 5 bases and V by 5 bases; bases with no gene match: 9. CDR3 nucleotide sequence: TGTGCCAGCAGTCCGGGACTAGGAGGGGGAGATACGCAGTATTTT. It is translated as CASSPGLGGGDTQYF.

The chain uses TRBV9 and TRBJ1-2, with D tentatively TRBD1 (5 bases). Germline-derived CDR1 and CDR2 are SGDLS and YYNGEE. The V end lost 3 bases, the J end lost 1 base, and 19 bases lay between the germline ends. The CDR3 sequence is 17 residues long. The CDR3 sequence: CASSGTLRGVGNYGYTF. CDR3 in DNA: TGTGCCAGCAGCGGGACTCTTCGGGGGGTGGGTAACTATGGCTACACCTTC. The variable domain in full, with the rest retrieved from reference TRBV9 and TRBJ1-2, is DSGVTQTPKHLITATGQRVTLRCSPRSGDLSVYWYQQSLDQGLQFLIQYYNGEERAKGNILERFSAQQFPDLHSELNLSSLELGDSALYFCASSGTLRGVGNYGYTFGSGTRLTVV.

The chain employs TRBV11-2 and TRBJ2-1; D is perhaps TRBD1 (6 bases). This CDR3 comprises 14 residues. In germline, CDR1 is SGHAT, CDR2 FQNNGV. The germline V and J ends were trimmed by 5 bases and 8 bases, with 16 bases remaining between them. In DNA form, the CDR3 reads TGTGCCAGCAGCCGACAACAGGGTATCGATGAGCAGTTCTTC. Its translation is CASSRQQGIDEQFF.

The genes are TRBV15 and TRBJ1-1; D may be TRBD1 (6 bases). Deletions cut 4 bases from V and 6 bases from J, with 21 bases between. CDR1 and CDR2 (germline): LNHNV, YYDKDF (reference sequence). CDR3 length: 16 residues. Here the CDR3 reads CATSKERGVVGSEAFF. For the CDR3, the DNA is TGTGCCACCAGCAAAGAAAGGGGGGTGGTGGGGTCTGAAGCTTTCTTT.